This entry features one TCR beta chain sequence. Its cognate antigen is unknown. This record belongs to a study of T cell responses to AZD1222 COVID-19 vaccine. Study overall: Pooled together were second doses at about 4 or about 12 weeks.

Germline-derived CDR1 and CDR2 are MNHEY and SMNVEV (reference sequence). Trimming cost V 7 bases and J 4 bases, with 13 bases left between them. The CDR3 consists of 14 residues. Method: immunoSEQ multiplex PCR; TCRdb's copy keeps in-frame clones and lacks some. Among 150,000 to 180,000 clones listed, more than 90% were seen once. Whole-study results and caveats: Only six AZD1222 recipients tested seropositive at baseline.

This clonotype originated in an adult in good health. This chain joins TRBV27 and TRBJ2-2; a possible D gene is TRBD1 (5 bases). Sequencing was performed on peripheral blood, taken on day 0 of AZD1222 vaccination. CDR3 coding DNA: TGTGCCAGCAACCGCCAGGGTAGCACCGGGGAGCTGTTTTTT. Its translation: CASNRQGSTGELFF.